This T cell receptor beta chain was obtained from a study of blood T cell repertoires in COVID-19. In the study overall: Acute and convalescent COVID-19 samples came from the United States, Italy and Spain. PBMCs, B-cell-depleted T cells, or T cells were the source of the cDNA or gDNA that made up the material.

In the original analysis: Estimation of nucleated cell counts was performed using reference gene primer amplification. Measured with immunoSEQ multiplex PCR; TCRdb has only the in-frame clones, and not every one. The D gene and trimming were derived from the DNA, and the V and J assignments and clone size from that table. The table shows about 190,000 clones, with approximately 88% occurring only once. The V segment lost 0 bases and the J segment 4 bases; nucleotides outside the gene matches: 9. The CDR3 length is 16 residues. Germline lookup yields CDR1 SGHTS and CDR2 YDEGEE. This clonotype was obtained from a middle-aged man with acute or convalescent COVID-19. This sequence joins TRBV5-8 and TRBJ2-7, with 8 bases lining up with TRBD1. Sequencing used peripheral blood. In nucleotides, the CDR3 is TGTGCCAGCAGCTTGGGGGTGGACAGGGCAGGTTACGAGCAGTACTTC. It codes for CASSLGVDRAGYEQYF.